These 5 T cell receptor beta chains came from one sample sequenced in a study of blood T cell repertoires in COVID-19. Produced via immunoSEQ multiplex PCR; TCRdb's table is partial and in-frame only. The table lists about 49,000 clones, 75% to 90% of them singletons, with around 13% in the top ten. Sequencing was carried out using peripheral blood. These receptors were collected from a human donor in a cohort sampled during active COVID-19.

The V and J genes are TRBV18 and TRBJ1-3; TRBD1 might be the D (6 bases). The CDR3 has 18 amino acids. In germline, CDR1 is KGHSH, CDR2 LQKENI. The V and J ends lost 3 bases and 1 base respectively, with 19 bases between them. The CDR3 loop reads CASSPYFLRDNSGNTIYF. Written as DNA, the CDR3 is TGTGCCAGCTCACCGTATTTTCTCAGGGACAATTCTGGAAACACCATATATTTT.

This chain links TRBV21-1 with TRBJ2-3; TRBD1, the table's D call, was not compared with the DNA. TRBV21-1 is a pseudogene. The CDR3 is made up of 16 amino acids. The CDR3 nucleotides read TGTGCCAGCAGCAACAACAGGCGTTCTAGCACAGATACGCAGTATTTT. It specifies CASSNNRRSSTDTQYF.

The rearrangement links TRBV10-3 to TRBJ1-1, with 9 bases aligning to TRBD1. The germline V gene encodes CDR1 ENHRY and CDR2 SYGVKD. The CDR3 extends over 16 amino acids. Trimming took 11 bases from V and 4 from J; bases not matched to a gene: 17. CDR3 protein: CAAKGSGTGLPTEAFF. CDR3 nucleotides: TGTGCCGCCAAAGGATCCGGGACAGGGCTCCCCACTGAAGCTTTCTTT.

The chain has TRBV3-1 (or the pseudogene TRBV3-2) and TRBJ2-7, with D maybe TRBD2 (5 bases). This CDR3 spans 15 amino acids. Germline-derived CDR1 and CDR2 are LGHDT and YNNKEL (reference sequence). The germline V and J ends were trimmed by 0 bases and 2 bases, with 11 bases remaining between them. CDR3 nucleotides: TGTGCCAGCAGCCAAGATCTGGGGAGCCCCTACGAGCAGTACTTC. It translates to CASSQDLGSPYEQYF.

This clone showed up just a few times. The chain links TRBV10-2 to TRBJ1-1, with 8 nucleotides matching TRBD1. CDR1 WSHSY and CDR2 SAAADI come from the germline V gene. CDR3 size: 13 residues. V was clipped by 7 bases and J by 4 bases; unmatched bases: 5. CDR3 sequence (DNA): TGCGCCAGCACGGACAGGGTTGGCACTGAAGCTTTCTTT. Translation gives CASTDRVGTEAFF.